The 14 T cell receptor beta chains below come from one sample, sequenced in a study of T cell responses to AZD1222 COVID-19 vaccine (dated by TCRdb to the early 2020s). The time point label, read with the paper, signifies: baseline before first vaccination. Library preparation was by the immunoSEQ multiplex PCR assay. In its TCRdb copy, this immuneACCESS table keeps in-frame sequences only and misses some clones. Where compared with another copy, unresolved V genes explain less than half of these, and the others have no known cause. This sample gives 90,000 to 150,000 clones in total; under 90% of them show up just once. Of the sample, 7.7% falls within the top ten clones. This specimen consisted of peripheral blood, obtained on day 0 of AZD1222 vaccination. These TCRs come from an adult in good health.

V usage is TRBV6-2 or TRBV6-3 and J usage is TRBJ2-7, with TRBD2 matching over 9 bases. V trimming: 6 bases; J trimming: 6 bases; junction bases outside the gene matches: 9. This CDR3 spans 14 amino acids. Germline assignment: CDR1 MNHEY and CDR2 SVGEGT. The CDR3: CASSSSGRIGEQYF. As DNA, the CDR3 is TGTGCCAGCAGCTCCAGCGGGAGGATCGGCGAGCAGTACTTC.

As for this clone: An end of the junction differs from the germline gene, which may be a read error. V gene TRBV7-7 combines with J gene TRBJ2-2, with D perhaps TRBD2 (5 bases). The length of the CDR3 is 16 residues. Germline lookup yields CDR1 SSHAT and CDR2 FNYEAQ (reference sequence). In nucleotides, the CDR3 is TGTGCTAGCAGCTTAGCGCTCGCTAGCATAATAGGGGAGCTGTTTTTT. Translating it yields CASSLALASIIGELFF.

The rearrangement joins TRBV30 to TRBJ1-2; D is uncertain. The CDR3 contains 13 residues. Germline CDR1 is GTSNPN and CDR2 is SVGIG (reference sequence). V gave up 2 bases and J gave up 3 bases, with 10 bases separating them. CDR3: CAWSPPVHYGYTF. Here the CDR3 DNA reads TGTGCCTGGAGTCCCCCGGTACACTATGGCTACACCTTC.

V usage is TRBV28 and J usage is TRBJ2-1; no firm D call. Germline assignment: CDR1 MDHEN and CDR2 SYDVKM. V was shortened by 2 bases and J by 6 bases, with 14 bases between the two germline ends. This CDR3 has 15 residues. In DNA, the CDR3 is TGTGCCAGCAGTTTAGGTTCAGCTCAATCCAATGAGCAGTTCTTC. This gives the protein CASSLGSAQSNEQFF.

J is TRBJ2-1 and V is TRBV7-2; D remains unclear. The V gene lost 2 bases and the J gene lost 7 bases, with 3 bases spanning the gap. Germline-derived CDR1 and CDR2 are SGHTA and FQGNSA. The CDR3 runs 11 residues. The CDR3 is CASSLQNEQFF. CDR3 DNA sequence: TGTGCCAGCAGCTTACAAAATGAGCAGTTCTTC.

V and J are TRBV27 and TRBJ1-6; D is undetermined. The V end lost 2 bases, the J end lost 9 bases, and 14 bases lay between the germline ends. There are 15 residues in the CDR3. Germline V gene data show CDR1 as MNHEY and CDR2 as SMNVEV (reference sequence). The chain's CDR3 is CASSLRTSIGSPLHF. CDR3 sequence (DNA): TGTGCCAGCAGTTTACGGACGTCAATAGGTTCACCCCTCCACTTT.

The genes are TRBV10-1 and TRBJ1-3; D unclear. The CDR3 is made up of 13 amino acids. Germline V gives CDR1 WNHNN, CDR2 SYGVQD (reference sequence). The germline V and J ends were trimmed by 10 bases and 0 bases, with 10 bases remaining between them. This chain's CDR3 is CATGSDSGNTIYF. The CDR3 DNA follows: TGCGCCACCGGATCGGACTCTGGAAACACCATATATTTT.

V usage is TRBV4-2 and J usage is TRBJ2-7; D call uncertain. Per germline, CDR1 LGHNA and CDR2 YNFKEQ. The CDR3 loop spans 14 amino acids. V lost 0 bases and J lost 1, with 7 bases in between. DNA of the CDR3: TGTGCCAGCAGCCAAGAAACTCGGTCCTACGAGCAGTACTTC. Amino acid sequence: CASSQETRSYEQYF.

This chain uses TRBV10-1 with TRBJ1-6, with no clear D. The V end was cut by 5 bases, the J end by 8 bases, with 10 bases between. This CDR3 is built from 13 residues. Germline V CDR1 and CDR2: WNHNN, SYGVQD (reference sequence). The CDR3 spells CASSPSRDSPLHF. The CDR3 coding sequence is TGCGCCAGCAGTCCTTCGAGGGATTCACCCCTCCACTTT.

The gene calls are TRBV10-2 and TRBJ1-6, with 7 bases fitting TRBD1. Germline V gives CDR1 WSHSY, CDR2 SAAADI. This CDR3 spans 20 amino acids. V was clipped by 1 base and J by 6 bases; unmatched bases: 18. The CDR3 nucleotides are TGCGCCAGCAGTGAGTACCCTCAGACAGGGCCACGAGGAGGTAATTCACCCCTCCACTTT. It is translated as CASSEYPQTGPRGGNSPLHF.

The CDR3 protein is CASSYSVSRGDSPLHF. The CDR3 DNA reads TGTGCCAGCAGTTACTCAGTCTCCAGGGGTGATTCACCCCTCCACTTT. The V call is TRBV6-5, the J call TRBJ1-6; the D gene is possibly TRBD1 (6 bases). This CDR3 has 16 residues. Germline CDR1 and CDR2: MNHEY and SVGAGI. Deletions cut 0 bases from V and 8 bases from J, with 14 bases between.

This clone showed up just a few times. The chain carries TRBV7-9 and TRBJ1-2, with D maybe TRBD1 (6 bases). The V gene's germline CDR1 is SEHNR and CDR2 FQNEAQ (reference sequence). This CDR3 contains 13 residues. The ends were cut back, 0 bases at V and 8 bases at J, with 10 bases in the middle. CDR3 in DNA: TGTGCCAGCAGCTTAGCGCTCAGGGGAGGCTACACCTTC. It yields the protein CASSLALRGGYTF.

The CDR3 here is CASSQDSVGLLDTEAFF. CDR3 DNA: TGCGCCAGCAGCCAAGACTCCGTTGGACTCCTTGACACTGAAGCTTTCTTT. The chain is built from TRBV4-3 and TRBJ1-1; no firm D call. V was pared by 0 bases and J by 3 bases, with 17 bases between. This CDR3 has 17 residues. Germline loops: CDR1 LGHNA, CDR2 YSLEER.

V and J are TRBV29-1 and TRBJ2-1; TRBD2 matches 10 bases. V lost 2 bases, J lost 9 bases, and 22 bases stayed unmatched. This CDR3 is built from 19 residues. Germline CDR1 and CDR2: SQVTM and ANQGSEA. Here the CDR3 reads CSVELVWSLGLAGEAEQFF. The CDR3 DNA reads TGCAGCGTTGAACTTGTTTGGAGTTTGGGGCTAGCGGGAGAGGCTGAGCAGTTCTTC.